The entry below gives a single T cell receptor (beta chain) sequence along with its context. This clone was seen a single time. The specificity of this receptor is unknown. No much larger clonotype is one base removed from it; base qualities were not supplied. Based on the germline V gene, the CDR1 and CDR2 sequences are MDHEN and SYDVKM. The germline ends are 13 bases apart after V is trimmed by 2 bases and J by 3 bases. The CDR3 runs 15 residues from the cysteine to the phenylalanine. Left in the record is the CDR3 DNA by itself, 45 bases read in frame from the first base. The data belong to a study of persistence of HIV-infected CD4 T cells (TCRdb year 2020). With respect to the entire study: Participants had been on suppressive ART for a median of roughly 8 years. Peripheral blood samples of up to roughly 200 mL were collected at multiple time points, except for a couple of participants, who underwent leukapheresis at a single time point. CMV- and HIV-1 Gag-responding CD4+ T cells were isolated from ART-treated individuals so that antigen-driven clonal expansion of HIV-1-infected cells could be examined. The clonality of all cells in each sorted population was assessed by TCRbeta sequencing, whereas the clonality of infected cells was assessed by proviral sequencing. In the cross-participant TCR cluster analysis, roughly 8 participants were included for CMV and 7 participants were included for Gag.

In light of the paper, this sample's treatment or condition label describes: suppressive antiretroviral therapy. A pool of overlapping 15-mer peptides from HIV-1 Gag, at about 0.92 ug per peptide per mL, was used to stimulate the cells. Responding CD4+ T cells were sorted by upregulation of both CD40 ligand and CD69. HIV-1-infected adults in whom suppressive ART had been started during chronic infection were enrolled as participants. For at least 4 years, participants had undetectable plasma HIV-1 RNA, below 50 copies/mL. To be included, participants needed a CD4+ T cell count above 400 cells/uL and a positive CMV serology. Before stimulation, PBMCs were isolated using density centrifugation and then depleted of CD8+ T cells. For roughly 20 hours, CD8-depleted PBMCs were stimulated with anti-CD28/CD49d costimulation, a CD40-blocking antibody, and enfuvirtide, which was added to prevent new infections. Cell sorting was performed on a Beckman Coulter MoFlo Legacy or XDP sorter, and dead cells were excluded with propidium iodide. Genomic DNA was extracted using the QIAamp DNA Mini Kit for samples with more than one million cells and using the Quick-DNA Microprep Kit for all other samples.

Broader findings and caveats from the paper: Antigen-responding cells were enriched for expanded CDR3beta sequences that were degenerate, which suggests that CD4+ responses to CMV and Gag underwent convergent selection. Significantly lower TCRbeta richness was observed in CMV- and Gag-responding cells than in anti-CD3/anti-CD28-responding cells, and higher oligoclonality was observed in CMV-responding cells than in CD3/CD28-stimulated and Gag-responding cells. Only a small number of individuals took part in the study, and the range of antigens tested was limited. TCR oligoclonality correlated with proviral oligoclonality within the same sorted populations. Bulk TCR analyses could not be limited to the rare CMV-responding cells that actually contained HIV-1 proviruses.

The immunoSEQ hsTCRB assay version 4 in survey mode was used to sequence TCRbeta repertoires from genomic DNA. Genomic DNA was diluted to approximately 10 ng/uL, and up to about 1 ug per sample was used for TCRbeta sequencing. The paper's processing steps were these. TCRbeta data analysis was done in ImmunoSeq Analyzer 3.0, and diversity was calculated on productive nucleotide rearrangements. The improved Chao index was used to estimate lower-bound TCR diversity, and the Gini coefficient was used to estimate clonality using the Immunarch R package. Nucleotide rearrangements that differed but encoded the same CDR3beta amino acid sequence were counted as separate clonotypes. Differential abundance analysis found TCRbeta sequences that were significantly enriched in antigen-responding cells compared with anti-CD3/anti-CD28-activated cells. TCRs were clustered by predicted peptide-MHC specificity with GLIPH2, both within individual participants and across merged participant data sets. Held by TCRdb, this immuneACCESS table contains in-frame sequences only and omits some clones. Under half of the omission traces to an unresolved V gene where checked; the cause of the rest is unknown. The V and J calls and clone size are taken from that table; D and trimming were inferred from the DNA. The sample records tens of thousands of clones, approximately 79% of which are singletons. The ten largest make up approximately 1.8% of the sample.

Sequenced here: CD4+ T cells sorted from PBMCs after 18-hour stimulation, sampled from a patient who received antiretroviral therapy. Reading the label with the study, this specimen's cell subset or site is: CD40L+CD69+ CD4 T cells responding to HIV-1 Gag peptides. The chain links TRBV28 with TRBJ1-2; a tentative D match to TRBD1 spans 5 bases. This TCR was sampled from an adult man with HIV who was CMV-seropositive. CDR3 sequence: CASSLTPEGDYGYTF. The bases are TGTGCCAGCAGTTTAACCCCGGAAGGGGACTATGGCTACACCTTC.